This TCR beta chain was documented in a study of OX40 agonist ivuxolimab in advanced cancers. Study in general: Every 2 weeks, patients got intravenous ivuxolimab at one of six dose levels (0.01-10 mg/kg).

Some clones are missing from TCRdb's copy, which holds only in-frame ones; the method was immunoSEQ multiplex PCR. The table records about 82,000 clones, more than 70% of them present only once. The source is an adult with an advanced solid tumor such as melanoma, head and neck, liver or kidney cancer. Source: CD4+ or CD8+ T cells sorted from blood, taken in a trial of the OX40 agonist ivuxolimab.

CDR3 residues: CASSLSGSVSERNIQYF. The CDR3 DNA sequence: TGTGCCAGCAGCCTTAGCGGGAGCGTATCAGAAAGGAACATTCAGTACTTC. The rearrangement links TRBV7-9 to TRBJ2-4, with 9 bases identical to TRBD2. CDR1 is SEHNR, CDR2 FQNEAQ, per germline (reference sequence). This CDR3 comprises 17 residues. V dropped 5 bases and J dropped 7; count of bases not matched to a gene: 15.